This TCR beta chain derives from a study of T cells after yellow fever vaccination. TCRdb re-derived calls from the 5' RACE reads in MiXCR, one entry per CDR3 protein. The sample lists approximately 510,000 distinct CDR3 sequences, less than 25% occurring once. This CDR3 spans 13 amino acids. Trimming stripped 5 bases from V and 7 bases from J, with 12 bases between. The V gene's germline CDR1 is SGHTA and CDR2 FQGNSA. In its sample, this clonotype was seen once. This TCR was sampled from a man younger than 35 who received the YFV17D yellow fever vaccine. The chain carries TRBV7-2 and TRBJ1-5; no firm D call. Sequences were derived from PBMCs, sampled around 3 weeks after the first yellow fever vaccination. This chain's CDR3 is CASSHAVGQPQHF. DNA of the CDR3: TGTGCCAGCAGCCACGCAGTCGGGCAGCCCCAGCATTTT.